One and the same sample provided the 27 T cell receptor beta chains below, sequenced in a study of CD8 T cells in ankylosing spondylitis. These receptors' targets are unknown. TCRdb re-called the 5' RACE reads through MiXCR, storing one row per CDR3 protein. The sample includes over 600,000 distinct CDR3 sequences, under 20% of them seen just once. General study results and limits: Apparently characteristic of ankylosing spondylitis blood was a TCR beta motif (about 8 highly homologous variants).

Sequenced: blood, either unsorted or a sorted T cell fraction (not recorded which). Receptor source: a male donor with ankylosing spondylitis.

The chain links TRBV7-9 to TRBJ2-7; D call uncertain. There are 15 residues in the CDR3. The germline V and J ends were trimmed by 4 bases and 4 bases, with 17 bases remaining between them. The V gene's germline CDR1 is SEHNR and CDR2 FQNEAQ (reference sequence). The CDR3 DNA sequence: TGTGCCAGCAGCTCAGTAAATCATGTGGGATACGAGCAGTACTTC. As protein: CASSSVNHVGYEQYF.

This clonotype was seen more than once but under ten times. The chain joins TRBV4-3 to TRBJ2-7; 7 bases fit TRBD2. Per the germline V gene, CDR1 is LGHNA and CDR2 is YSLEER. Trimming cost V 4 bases and J 0 bases; bases outside gene matches: 15. The CDR3 consists of 18 residues. The CDR3 loop is CASSLVWSEGTTSYEQYF. CDR3 DNA: TGCGCCAGCAGCCTAGTTTGGTCGGAGGGGACTACCTCCTACGAGCAGTACTTC.

The chain has TRBV20-1 and TRBJ2-1, with 11 bases that match TRBD2. The CDR3 contains 15 residues. CDR1 is DFQATT and CDR2 is SNEGSKA in the germline V gene (reference sequence). Trimming took 1 base from V and 6 from J; bases not matched to a gene: 5. DNA for the CDR3: TGCAGTGCTAGAGCCATAGCGGGAGGGTTCAATGAGCAGTTCTTC. The encoded protein is CSARAIAGGFNEQFF.

This clonotype came up a few times. V is TRBV29-1 and J is TRBJ2-1; a weak D match, TRBD2 (5 bases). The CDR3 loop spans 15 amino acids. From germline, CDR1 is SQVTM and CDR2 ANQGSEA. The V end was cut by 7 bases, the J end by 2 bases, with 18 bases between. CDR3 loop: CSAKGGPGAYNEQFF. In DNA, the CDR3 is TGCAGCGCCAAAGGTGGACCCGGGGCCTACAATGAGCAGTTCTTC.

In this sample, this clonotype turned up many times. CDR3 nucleotides: TGTGCCAGCGGAAGACAGGGTCCCTATGGCTACACCTTC. Translated, it gives CASGRQGPYGYTF. The V gene is TRBV12-3 or TRBV12-4, the J gene TRBJ1-2; TRBD1 aligns across 7 bases. CDR3 length: 13 amino acids. J gave up 4 bases and V 8 bases, and 7 bases lay outside the gene matches.

This chain links TRBV29-1 with TRBJ1-1; tentative D call: TRBD1 (6 bases). Germline V gene sequence: CDR1 SQVTM, CDR2 ANQGSEA. Trimming removed 1 base from V and 5 bases from J, with 17 bases in between. This CDR3 spans 15 amino acids. The CDR3 region is CSVEVDPGAGTEAFF. In DNA, the CDR3 is TGCAGCGTTGAAGTCGATCCAGGGGCCGGGACTGAAGCTTTCTTT.

This clonotype was counted many times. This sequence joins TRBV5-5 and TRBJ2-7; D gene uncertain. The CDR3 sequence is 13 residues long. Germline V CDR1 and CDR2: SGHKS, YYEKEE (reference sequence). The V end was cut by 0 bases, the J end by 2 bases, with 6 bases between. The CDR3 region has the DNA TGTGCCAGCAGCTTGGGTAAGGCCTACGAGCAGTACTTC. Translated, it gives CASSLGKAYEQYF.

In this sample, this clonotype turned up a few times. The rearrangement joins TRBV7-2 to TRBJ2-3; weak D call: TRBD2 (7 bases). V was clipped by 1 base and J by 8 bases, with 13 bases between them. The germline V gene has CDR1 SGHTA and CDR2 FQGNSA. The CDR3 has 14 residues. The CDR3 protein is CASSLVGGERTQYF. The DNA for the CDR3 is TGTGCCAGCAGCTTAGTAGGGGGGGAACGTACGCAGTATTTT.

This clonotype showed up just once. This sequence joins TRBV5-6 and TRBJ1-5; no firm D call. The CDR3 covers 14 residues. V shed 1 base and J shed 2 bases, with 7 bases lying between them. Germline V gene data show CDR1 as SGHDT and CDR2 as YYEEEE. The CDR3 DNA is TGTGCCAGCAGCTTGATCAGCGGCAATCAGCCCCAGCATTTT. Its protein product is CASSLISGNQPQHF.

This clonotype was observed many times. The chain recombines TRBV7-8 with TRBJ2-5; TRBD2 matches 12 bases. With V trimmed by 4 bases and J by 1 base, 1 base remained unmatched. The CDR3 runs to 15 residues. Per germline, CDR1 SGHVS and CDR2 FQNEAQ. As DNA, the CDR3 is TGTGCCAGCAGCTCTAGCGGGGGGGTCCAAGAGACCCAGTACTTC. Encoded protein: CASSSSGGVQETQYF.

This clonotype has only a few counts. V and J are TRBV27 and TRBJ2-7, with 12 bases aligning to TRBD1. In germline, CDR1 is MNHEY, CDR2 SMNVEV (reference sequence). V lost 6 bases, J lost 0 bases, and 12 bases stayed unmatched. The CDR3 extends over 18 amino acids. Here the CDR3 reads CASSSRDRGHRTSYEQYF. In DNA, the CDR3 is TGTGCCAGCAGCTCCCGGGACAGGGGGCACCGCACCTCCTACGAGCAGTACTTC.

The chain carries TRBV10-3 and TRBJ1-1; D is possibly TRBD1 (5 bases). Germline V gives CDR1 ENHRY, CDR2 SYGVKD. V was pared by 3 bases and J by 6 bases, with 14 bases between. This CDR3 comprises 14 residues. The DNA for the CDR3 is TGTGCCATCAGTGACTGGGGGGGTATTCCTGAAGCTTTCTTT. Translated, it gives CAISDWGGIPEAFF.

The genes are TRBV12-3 or TRBV12-4 and TRBJ2-2; possibly TRBD2 for D (6 bases). Between the trimmed V and J ends, which lost 5 bases and 2 bases, there was a span of 12 bases. The CDR3 has 15 residues. The CDR3 DNA is TGTGCCAGCAGTGTCGGGACTCCCAACACCGGGGAGCTGTTTTTT. Its protein is CASSVGTPNTGELFF.

The chain has TRBV12-3 or TRBV12-4 and TRBJ2-3; 8 bases agree with TRBD1. Losses at the gene ends were 5 bases for V and 1 base for J; bases not matched to a gene: 5. The CDR3 covers 15 residues. The CDR3 sequence: CASSPSGGGTDTQYF. The CDR3 bases are TGTGCCAGCAGTCCATCAGGGGGCGGCACAGATACGCAGTATTTT.

This clonotype showed up many times. This CDR3 is CASKASGRYEQYF. DNA for the CDR3: TGTGCCAGCAAAGCTAGCGGAAGATACGAGCAGTACTTC. This chain uses TRBV6-2 or TRBV6-3 with TRBJ2-7; 7 bases line up with TRBD2. V dropped 7 bases and J dropped 4; count of bases not matched to a gene: 7. CDR3 length: 13 residues. Germline V gene sequence: CDR1 MNHEY, CDR2 SVGEGT.

The chain joins TRBV28 to TRBJ1-1; D unresolved. Deletions cut 7 bases from V and 7 bases from J, with 19 bases between. The CDR3 has 14 residues. Germline assignment: CDR1 MDHEN and CDR2 SYDVKM. CDR3 DNA sequence: TGTGCCAGCAAATCGTCGGTACAGACAAGTGAAGCTTTCTTT. Amino acid sequence: CASKSSVQTSEAFF.

The CDR3 DNA sequence: TGTGCCTCACGGGGGGAAGGCACAGATACGCAGTATTTT. It encodes CASRGEGTDTQYF. The rearrangement joins TRBV7-3 to TRBJ2-3; the match to TRBD2 covers 7 bases. Germline CDR1 and CDR2: SGHTA and FQGTGA. The CDR3 extends over 13 amino acids. Losses at the gene ends were 11 bases for V and 1 base for J; bases not matched to a gene: 6.

This clonotype appeared a few times. The chain combines TRBV3-1 with TRBJ2-3, with 9 bases lining up with TRBD2. Looked up from germline, CDR1 is LGHDT and CDR2 is YNNKEL (reference sequence). This CDR3 has 17 residues. J gave up 6 bases and V 0 bases, and 10 bases lay outside the gene matches. The CDR3 coding sequence is TGTGCCAGCAGCCAAGATTGGGCGGGGGGGCCAACTGATACGCAGTATTTT. Amino acids: CASSQDWAGGPTDTQYF.

This clonotype was found many times. The chain's CDR3 is CAIRGQEKNPSGANVLTF. CDR3 nucleotides: TGTGCCATCAGGGGACAGGAAAAAAATCCCTCTGGGGCCAACGTCCTGACTTTC. This sequence joins TRBV10-3 and TRBJ2-6, with TRBD1 matching over 8 bases. V lost 6 bases to trimming and J lost 0 bases; unmatched junction nucleotides: 10. Germline lookup yields CDR1 ENHRY and CDR2 SYGVKD. This CDR3 spans 18 amino acids.

There are a few counts of this clonotype. The rearrangement joins TRBV11-1 to TRBJ2-1; TRBD2 matches 8 bases. The CDR3 has 18 residues. V shed 5 bases and J 0 bases; nucleotides not matched to a gene: 12. CDR1 and CDR2 (germline): SGHAT, FQDESV (reference sequence). CDR3 nucleotides: TGTGCCAGCAGCCCAAGGTTCCTTAGCGGGGACTCCTACAATGAGCAGTTCTTC. Its protein product is CASSPRFLSGDSYNEQFF. The whole variable domain, remainder taken from reference TRBV11-1 and TRBJ2-1, is EAEVAQSPRYKITEKSQAVAFWCDPISGHATLYWYRQILGQGPELLVQFQDESVVDDSQLPKDRFSAERLKGVDSTLKIQPAELGDSAMYLCASSPRFLSGDSYNEQFFGPGTRLTVL.

V gene TRBV9 combines with J gene TRBJ2-2, with D possibly being TRBD2 (5 bases). The CDR3 totals 15 residues. The germline V and J ends were trimmed by 1 base and 6 bases, with 13 bases remaining between them. CDR1 and CDR2 from the germline V gene are SGDLS and YYNGEE. In DNA, the CDR3 is TGTGCCAGCAGCGTAACCGATCGGGGATCCGGGGAGCTGTTTTTT. Translation: CASSVTDRGSGELFF. Using reference TRBV9 and TRBJ2-2 for the parts outside the CDR3, the full variable domain is DSGVTQTPKHLITATGQRVTLRCSPRSGDLSVYWYQQSLDQGLQFLIQYYNGEERAKGNILERFSAQQFPDLHSELNLSSLELGDSALYFCASSVTDRGSGELFFGEGSRLTVL.

The chain joins TRBV30 to TRBJ2-7; no firm D call. The germline V gene encodes CDR1 GTSNPN and CDR2 SVGIG (reference sequence). The CDR3 is 13 residues long. V gave up 0 bases and J gave up 6 bases, with 12 bases separating them. The CDR3 protein is CAWSVQWAGEQYF. CDR3 nucleotide sequence: TGTGCCTGGAGTGTACAATGGGCCGGCGAGCAGTACTTC.

The chain couples TRBV7-8 to TRBJ2-7; possibly TRBD1 or TRBD2 for D (5 bases each). V lost 5 bases, J lost 0 bases, and 11 bases lay in between. CDR1 and CDR2 from the germline V gene are SGHVS and FQNEAQ. CDR3 size: 14 residues. The CDR3 loop is CASSGTDLSYEQYF. In DNA, the CDR3 is TGTGCCAGCAGCGGGACGGATCTCTCCTACGAGCAGTACTTC.

This clonotype was counted a few times. The genes are TRBV7-3 and TRBJ2-3; D remains ambiguous. Trimming shortened V by 5 bases and J by 10 bases, and 13 bases separated the two germline ends. The germline gives CDR1 SGHTA, CDR2 FQGTGA. The CDR3 spans 12 residues. CDR3 bases: TGTGCCAGCAGCCGGATAGCAGTGGCGCAGTATTTT. Translated, it gives CASSRIAVAQYF.

At least ten counts were recorded for this clonotype. The genes are TRBV12-3 or TRBV12-4 and TRBJ1-5, with D tentatively TRBD1 (5 bases). V shed 8 bases and J shed 2 bases, with 10 bases lying between them. This CDR3 region has 13 residues. CDR3: CASSRVGNQPQHF. CDR3 coding DNA: TGTGCCAGCTCCAGGGTGGGCAATCAGCCCCAGCATTTT.

This clonotype has just a few counts. The V call is TRBV20-1, the J call TRBJ1-2; 10 nucleotides match TRBD1. V gave up 6 bases and J gave up 8 bases; unmatched junction bases: 12. The CDR3 has 14 residues. Germline loops: CDR1 DFQATT, CDR2 SNEGSKA (reference sequence). The CDR3 nucleotides read TGCAGTGCCCAATGGGACAGGGGCATTTGGGGCTACACCTTC. Translation gives CSAQWDRGIWGYTF.

The rearrangement uses TRBV19 and TRBJ2-7; D call uncertain. V was clipped by 5 bases and J by 4 bases, with 18 bases between them. This CDR3 comprises 15 residues. In germline, CDR1 is LNHDA, CDR2 SQIVND (reference sequence). As DNA, the CDR3 is TGTGCCAGTAGTCCCCAGTTTAATATTGCGTACGAGCAGTACTTC. Translation: CASSPQFNIAYEQYF.